This section outlines one T cell receptor (beta chain) sequence together with its context. No antigen is known for it. This specimen comes from a study of CD8 T cells in ankylosing spondylitis. V was clipped by 0 bases and J by 4 bases, with 8 bases between them. Germline V lookup: CDR1 SGHTA, CDR2 FQGNSA. The CDR3 sequence is 14 residues long. Study-level findings and limits: Characteristic, it appeared, of ankylosing spondylitis blood was a TCR beta motif of several highly homologous variants. Disease-linked clones displayed a CD8+ phenotype and appeared relatively rarely in peripheral blood.

By quantitative 5'-RACE with molecular barcodes, the TCR beta libraries were made. In TCRdb, the 5' RACE reads were re-called with MiXCR into one record per CDR3 protein. This table has some 300,000 distinct CDR3 sequences, 20% appearing once. The rearrangement joins TRBV7-2 to TRBJ2-3; a weak D match, TRBD2 (5 bases). This TCR came from a female donor with ankylosing spondylitis or in good health (not recorded which). The source material was blood, either unsorted or a sorted T cell fraction (not recorded which). CDR3 sequence: CASSLAGLSDTQYF. DNA for the CDR3: TGTGCCAGCAGCTTAGCCGGACTTTCAGATACGCAGTATTTT.